Included here is one T cell receptor beta chain sequence, with context. Antigen: not known. The CDR3 sequence is 15 residues long. Trimming removed 1 base at V and 2 bases at J, with 8 bases between. CDR1 is LNHNV, CDR2 YYDKDF, per germline (reference sequence). The data derive from a study of early T cells in non-severe SARS-CoV-2 infection. About the study: Unsorted whole blood bulk RNA was sequenced, with unpaired chains. Findings of the study overall: In VDJdb matching, anti-spike CD8 responses were favored while private and CD4 specificities went missing.

Attachment of unique molecular identifiers to individual cDNA molecules was performed. TCRdb redid the calling of the 5' RACE reads with MiXCR, one entry per CDR3 protein. The sample consists of tens of thousands of distinct CDR3 sequences, 9.5% to 15% of them appearing once. The genes are TRBV15 and TRBJ2-2; D ambiguous. This TCR was recovered from an adult who was a healthcare worker with PCR-confirmed SARS-CoV-2 infection or an uninfected control (not recorded which). The sequenced sample consisted of whole blood. The CDR3 sequence is CATSRGGENTGELFF. The CDR3 DNA reads as TGTGCCACCAGCAGAGGCGGAGAAAACACCGGGGAGCTGTTTTTT.